This TCR beta chain was recovered during a study of blood T cell repertoires in COVID-19. Looking at the study overall: Some COVID-19 samples were acute and others convalescent; all came from the United States, Italy and Spain.

The table came from immunoSEQ multiplex PCR; TCRdb's copy has only in-frame clones and leaves some out. This sample has tens of thousands of clones, with over 80% found just once. The CDR3 spans 16 residues. V lost 3 bases to trimming and J lost 0 bases, with 11 bases between them. Germline V gene lookup returns CDR1 LGHNA and CDR2 YNFKEQ. The V call is TRBV4-2, the J call TRBJ1-4; D gene uncertain. What was sequenced was peripheral blood. The sequence came from a woman of 80 years or more with active or convalescent COVID-19. In DNA form, the CDR3 reads TGTGCCAGCAGCCATGCGGCCGGCGCAACTAATGAAAAACTGTTTTTT. Amino acid sequence: CASSHAAGATNEKLFF.